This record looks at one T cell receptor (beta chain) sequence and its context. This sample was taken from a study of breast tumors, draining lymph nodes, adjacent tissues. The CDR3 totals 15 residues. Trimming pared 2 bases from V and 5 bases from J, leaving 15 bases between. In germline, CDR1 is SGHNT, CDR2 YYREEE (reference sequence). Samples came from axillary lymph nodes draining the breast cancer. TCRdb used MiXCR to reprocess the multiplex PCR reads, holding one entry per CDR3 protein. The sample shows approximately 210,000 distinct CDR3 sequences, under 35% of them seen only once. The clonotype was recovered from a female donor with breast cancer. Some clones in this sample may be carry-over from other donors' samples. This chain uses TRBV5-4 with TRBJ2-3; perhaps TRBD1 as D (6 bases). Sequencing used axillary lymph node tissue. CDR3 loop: CASSFVGAGGDTQYF. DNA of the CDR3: TGTGCCAGCAGCTTTGTGGGGGCCGGTGGAGATACGCAGTATTTT.